This T cell receptor beta chain originates from a study of CD8 T cells in Susac syndrome. CD8+ and CD4+ T cells from blood underwent TCR beta sequencing, which was carried out in a high-throughput format. Stable or active relapsing-remitting multiple sclerosis, untreated and meeting revised McDonald criteria, defined the controls. Negative isolation yielded CD4+ and CD8+ T cells, and FACS enriched TEMRA cells. An input of roughly 0.45 to 1 ug of RNA was subjected to reverse transcription using random hexamers. Amplification of TCR beta CDR3 spanned 54 Vbeta and 13 Jbeta via immunoSEQ multiplex PCR. TCRdb called the immunoSEQ multiplex PCR reads again in MiXCR, with one record for every CDR3 protein. The sample includes 160,000 or so distinct CDR3 sequences, roughly 95% of them seen just once. Trimming left V 6 bases short and J 7 bases short, with 21 bases between. In germline, CDR1 is DFQATT, CDR2 SNEGSKA (reference sequence). This CDR3 contains 14 residues.

The chain recombines TRBV20-1 with TRBJ2-5, with D perhaps matching TRBD2 (5 bases). The receptor comes from a human donor with multiple sclerosis. The sample consisted of CD4+ T cells from PBMCs. CDR3 coding DNA: TGCAGTGCCTCTAGTTTGGGAGCAGTAGGGACCCAGTACTTC. Encoded protein: CSASSLGAVGTQYF.